This is a list of T cell receptor beta chains from one sample in a study of identical twins. MiXCR, run by TCRdb on the 5' RACE reads, gives a single entry per CDR3 protein. The sample has approximately 590,000 distinct CDR3 sequences; roughly 9.9% are singletons. These data also formed part of another study, on yellow fever vaccine responses in identical twins.

Sequences were obtained from PBMCs. The receptors derive from a woman aged 18-30 years in good health. The CDR3 runs from the conserved cysteine through the conserved F or W. Each record gives: V gene, J gene, CDR3 length, clone size, D gene, CDR3 DNA, CDR3 protein. The D gene is left open where the match is weak. A clone size is listed for some rows: how often the clone was seen (once, few, many), or a class if it is expanded.

TRBV7-9	TRBJ2-7	16	NA	NA	TGTGCCAGCAGCTTAGGATCAGGCCCCGGAGGCTACGAGCAGTACTTC	CASSLGSGPGGYEQYF
TRBV5-1	TRBJ2-1	16	many	TRBD2	TGCGCCAGCATGGGACTAGCGGGAAAGAGCGGCAATGAGCAGTTCTTC	CASMGLAGKSGNEQFF
TRBV6-2/TRBV6-3	TRBJ1-1	13	many	NA	TGTGCCAGCAGTCCGGCGAGACCCACTGAAGCTTTCTTT	CASSPARPTEAFF
TRBV5-1	TRBJ1-2	13	many	NA	TGCGCCAGCAGCCCCGGACCAGCCCCTGGCTACACCTTC	CASSPGPAPGYTF
TRBV15	TRBJ2-1	16	NA	TRBD2	TGTGCCACCAGCAGAGATTGGACTAGCGGGAGGGTTGAACAGTTCTTC	CATSRDWTSGRVEQFF
TRBV6-1	TRBJ2-1	13	NA	NA	TGTGCCAGCAGAGAAACAGTGTACAATGAGCAGTTCTTC	CASRETVYNEQFF
TRBV7-9	TRBJ2-7	15	few	NA	TGTGCCAGCAGGAGCCGGGACGGAGTATCCTACGAGCAGTACTTC	CASRSRDGVSYEQYF
TRBV2	TRBJ2-5	14	few	NA	TGTGCCAGCAACCCAGGACGGTACCAAGAGACCCAGTACTTC	CASNPGRYQETQYF
TRBV13	TRBJ2-5	14	few	NA	TGTGCCAGCAGCTTAAGACGCCATGGGGAGACCCAGTACTTC	CASSLRRHGETQYF
TRBV20-1	TRBJ2-3	15	NA	NA	TGCAGTGCTAGAGCTCTACCTATGGGCACAGATACGCAGTATTTT	CSARALPMGTDTQYF
TRBV3-1	TRBJ1-6	15	NA	TRBD1	TGTGCCAGCAGCCACCGGGACAGGGGGCTTTCACCCCTCCACTTT	CASSHRDRGLSPLHF
TRBV20-1	TRBJ2-2	15	few	NA	TGCAGTGCTAGAGATGGGGGCTCCAACACCGGGGAGCTGTTTTTT	CSARDGGSNTGELFF
TRBV10-3	TRBJ2-7	12	many	TRBD1	TGTGCCATCAGGGGGACAGGCTACGAGCAGTACTTC	CAIRGTGYEQYF